This passage covers 21 T cell receptor beta chains from one sample sequenced in a study of T cells in Graves' hyperthyroidism and ophthalmopathy. The CDR3 regions of TCR beta were amplified from RNA transcripts. Carried out on the TCR CDR3, a first-round RT-PCR used the HTBI primer set. TCRdb processed the multiplex PCR reads anew with MiXCR; each CDR3 protein has one entry. The data contain 700,000 or so distinct CDR3 sequences, around 15% of them singletons. The sample taken for sequencing was blood. Receptors were obtained from a man aged 18 to 30 with Graves' hyperthyroidism.

This clonotype was found many times. The chain uses TRBV30 and TRBJ1-1, with 10 bases identical to TRBD1. With V trimmed by 2 bases and J by 5 bases, 5 bases remained unmatched. Germline V gives CDR1 GTSNPN, CDR2 SVGIG (reference sequence). The CDR3 loop spans 14 amino acids. The CDR3 bases are TGTGCCTGGAGTCTCGGGACAGGGGTAACTGAAGCTTTCTTT. It specifies CAWSLGTGVTEAFF.

This clonotype was counted at least ten times. The V and J genes are TRBV27 and TRBJ2-3, with 11 bases identical to TRBD2. The CDR3 contains 15 residues. In germline, CDR1 is MNHEY, CDR2 SMNVEV (reference sequence). Trimming removed 5 bases from V and 4 bases from J; junction bases left unmatched: 5. CDR3 sequence (DNA): TGTGCCAGCAGTCCACTAGCGGGAGACGCAGATACGCAGTATTTT. Its translation: CASSPLAGDADTQYF.

The rearrangement joins TRBV20-1 to TRBJ2-2, with a tentative D call TRBD2 (5 bases). Trimming cost V 3 bases and J 4 bases, with 12 bases left between them. The V gene's germline CDR1 is DFQATT and CDR2 SNEGSKA (reference sequence). The CDR3 extends over 14 amino acids. As DNA, the CDR3 is TGCAGTGCTAGCTTCGGGGTACGCACCGGGGAGCTGTTTTTT. Protein product: CSASFGVRTGELFF.

The gene calls are TRBV20-1 and TRBJ2-1; TRBD2 aligns across 12 bases. V lost 6 bases to trimming and J lost 6 bases; unmatched junction nucleotides: 6. In germline, CDR1 is DFQATT, CDR2 SNEGSKA (reference sequence). This CDR3 contains 14 residues. The CDR3 nucleotides are TGCAGTGCGAGACTAGCGGGAGTAGGCAATGAGCAGTTCTTC. Protein: CSARLAGVGNEQFF.

To note about this clonotype: With a much larger clone just one base away, this may be a read error. The rearrangement links TRBV11-3 to TRBJ2-5, with 7 bases matching TRBD2. CDR3 length: 15 residues. V dropped 5 bases and J dropped 2; count of bases not matched to a gene: 8. Per the germline V gene, CDR1 is SGHNT and CDR2 is YENEEA. CDR3 bases: TGTGCCAGCAGCCCGAGCGGGACCCCTCAAGAGACCCAGTACTTC. This translates into CASSPSGTPQETQYF. Full variable domain (missing parts from reference TRBV11-3 and TRBJ2-5): EAGVVQSPRYKIIEKKQPVAFWCNPISGHNTLYWYLQNLGQGPELLIRYENEEAVDDSQLPKDRFSAERLKGVDSTLKIQPAELGDSAVYLCASSPSGTPQETQYFGPGTRLLVL.

This clonotype was seen many times. The chain links TRBV7-9 to TRBJ1-2; no clear D. This CDR3 comprises 14 residues. Trimming cost V 1 base and J 7 bases, with 13 bases left between them. Germline V gene sequence: CDR1 SEHNR, CDR2 FQNEAQ (reference sequence). CDR3 amino acids: CASSLGPQPGGYTF. In nucleotides, the CDR3 is TGTGCCAGCAGCTTAGGGCCACAACCTGGTGGCTACACCTTC.

The rearrangement links TRBV7-2 to TRBJ2-1; the match to TRBD2 covers 8 bases. The J segment lost 10 bases and the V segment lost 3 bases, leaving 11 bases of the junction unmatched. Germline CDR1 is SGHTA and CDR2 is FQGNSA. The CDR3 runs to 15 residues. The CDR3 nucleotides are TGTGCCAGCAGCTTTACTAGCGGCACCTTATTCGAGCAGTTCTTC. Protein: CASSFTSGTLFEQFF. The complete variable domain, with remaining parts taken from reference TRBV7-2 and TRBJ2-1, reads GAGVSQSPSNKVTEKGKDVELRCDPISGHTALYWYRQSLGQGLEFLIYFQGNSAPDKSGLPSDRFSAERTGGSVSTLTIQRTQQEDSAVYLCASSFTSGTLFEQFFGPGTRLTVL.

The V gene is TRBV5-6, the J gene TRBJ1-4; D unresolved. CDR3 size: 15 residues. Germline V CDR1 and CDR2: SGHDT, YYEEEE. Trimming shortened V by 0 bases and J by 5 bases, and 11 bases separated the two germline ends. The CDR3 bases are TGTGCCAGCAGCTTGGAAGTCGCCCCCAATGAAAAACTGTTTTTT. This codes for CASSLEVAPNEKLFF.

This clonotype was observed many times. V is TRBV3-2 and J is TRBJ1-1; no DNA check was done on the table's D call, TRBD1. TRBV3-2 is a documented pseudogene. The CDR3 consists of 18 residues. CDR3 sequence reads: CASSPLPVPDGKNTEAFF. The CDR3 DNA follows: TGTGCCAGCAGCCCACTACCTGTCCCGGACGGAAAGAACACTGAAGCTTTCTTT.

CDR3 coding DNA: TGTGCCAGCAGTTTAGCGGGGGGCTGGCGGGAGGATGAGCAGTTCTTC. This sequence encodes CASSLAGGWREDEQFF. V gene TRBV12-3 or TRBV12-4 combines with J gene TRBJ2-1; 8 bases fit TRBD2. The J segment lost 8 bases and the V segment lost 0 bases, leaving 9 bases of the junction unmatched. CDR3 size: 16 residues.

This clonotype has more than one count but fewer than ten. V and J are TRBV5-1 and TRBJ2-7; 8 nucleotides line up with TRBD1. The CDR3 consists of 14 residues. CDR1 and CDR2 (germline): SGHRS, YFSETQ. With 1 base clipped from V and 4 bases from J, the junction kept 4 bases outside the gene matches. The CDR3 sequence: CASSLWQGAYEQYF. The CDR3 DNA sequence: TGCGCCAGCAGCTTGTGGCAGGGGGCGTACGAGCAGTACTTC.

In its sample, this clonotype was seen a few times. CDR3: CASEQGYGYTF. CDR3 coding DNA: TGTGCCAGCGAACAGGGATATGGCTACACCTTC. This chain connects TRBV19 to TRBJ1-2; possibly TRBD1 for D (6 bases). Germline V gene data show CDR1 as LNHDA and CDR2 as SQIVND (reference sequence). This CDR3 has 11 residues. The V end lost 9 bases, the J end lost 5 bases, and 10 bases lay between the germline ends. Filled out from reference TRBV19 and TRBJ1-2, the complete variable domain reads DGGITQSPKYLFRKEGQNVTLSCEQNLNHDAMYWYRQDPGQGLRLIYYSQIVNDFQKGDIAEGYSVSREKKESFPLTVTSAQKNPTAFYLCASEQGYGYTFGSGTRLTVV.

The J gene is TRBJ2-7, the V gene TRBV27; TRBD1 agrees at 7 bases. J lost 3 bases, V lost 6 bases, and 8 bases had no gene match. This CDR3 has 14 residues. Germline CDR1 reads MNHEY; CDR2 reads SMNVEV (reference sequence). The CDR3 spells CASSPNTGVYEQYF. The DNA of the CDR3 is TGTGCCAGCAGCCCAAATACAGGGGTCTACGAGCAGTACTTC.

This clonotype was seen a few times. The gene calls are TRBV10-3 and TRBJ2-3; D perhaps matches TRBD2 (5 bases). The germline V gene has CDR1 ENHRY and CDR2 SYGVKD. V shed 11 bases and J shed 2 bases, with 11 bases lying between them. The CDR3 runs 12 residues. The CDR3 nucleotides are TGTGCCGCCGGCGGGTACACAGATACGCAGTATTTT. Its protein product is CAAGGYTDTQYF.

This clonotype was found a few times. The chain couples TRBV28 to TRBJ1-1, with 7 bases lining up with TRBD1. Looked up from germline, CDR1 is MDHEN and CDR2 is SYDVKM. The CDR3 has 14 amino acids. Trimming cost V 1 base and J 8 bases; bases outside gene matches: 7. Written as DNA, the CDR3 is TGTGCCAGCAGTTTATCGTCAGGGGGGGGCGAAGCTTTCTTT. Protein: CASSLSSGGGEAFF.

This clonotype appeared many times. V usage is TRBV18 and J usage is TRBJ2-7, with 9 bases identical to TRBD2. The CDR3 has 16 residues. V trimming: 3 bases; J trimming: 0 bases; junction bases outside the gene matches: 6. CDR1 and CDR2 from the germline V gene are KGHSH and LQKENI. The CDR3 region is CASSPSSGSLSYEQYF. Written as DNA, the CDR3 is TGTGCCAGCTCACCTAGTAGCGGGAGTCTCTCCTACGAGCAGTACTTC.

The chain joins TRBV20-1 to TRBJ2-3, with 9 bases aligning to TRBD2. Germline V gives CDR1 DFQATT, CDR2 SNEGSKA (reference sequence). The length of the CDR3 is 15 residues. Trimming cost V 0 bases and J 5 bases; bases outside gene matches: 6. CDR3 sequence reads: CSARDAGGYRDTQYF. The CDR3 bases are TGCAGTGCTAGAGACGCGGGGGGGTACAGAGATACGCAGTATTTT.

This clonotype occurred a few times. The J gene is TRBJ2-7, the V gene TRBV20-1; tentative D call: TRBD1 (6 bases). Germline CDR1 is DFQATT and CDR2 is SNEGSKA (reference sequence). V lost 8 bases and J 2 bases, leaving 16 bases between the germline ends. This CDR3 comprises 13 residues. The CDR3 DNA reads TGCAGTACGACCGGGGACACTCCCTACGAGCAGTACTTC. This translates into CSTTGDTPYEQYF.

This clonotype appeared a single time. A read error may be the cause here, since a much bigger clone is one base away. The gene calls are TRBV6-1 and TRBJ1-5; D is undetermined. The CDR3 consists of 14 residues. V was clipped by 0 bases and J by 4 bases, with 7 bases between them. Germline V gene lookup returns CDR1 MNHNS and CDR2 SASEGT. CDR3 sequence (DNA): TGTGCCAGCAGTGAAGCGCAGACGAATCAGCCCCAGCATTTT. Translating gives CASSEAQTNQPQHF.

The sample holds one count of this clonotype. The chain uses TRBV5-4 and TRBJ2-3; 8 bases match TRBD1. Germline V gene sequence: CDR1 SGHNT, CDR2 YYREEE (reference sequence). Unmatched junction bases numbered 4, after V lost 3 bases and J lost 4 bases. The CDR3 extends over 14 amino acids. The CDR3 loop is CASSSTGAADTQYF. The CDR3 nucleotides are TGTGCCAGCAGCTCGACAGGGGCGGCAGATACGCAGTATTTT.

This clonotype was counted a few times. The V call is TRBV6-1, the J call TRBJ2-5, with 11 bases fitting TRBD1. The CDR3 sequence is 17 residues long. CDR1 and CDR2 from the germline V gene are MNHNS and SASEGT. The V gene end was trimmed by 7 bases and the J gene end by 1 base; junction bases not matched to a gene: 11. The CDR3 sequence: CASTGQGAARLQETQYF. CDR3 coding DNA: TGTGCCAGCACTGGACAGGGGGCGGCGCGCCTCCAAGAGACCCAGTACTTC.